The clone carrying this TCR beta chain is judged medium-sized. Its specificity is not known. The primer mix had 60 Vbeta and 13 Jbeta primers. Data came from immunoSEQ multiplex PCR; TCRdb stores just in-frame clones and leaves some out. Here the sample spans 120,000 or so clones, around 79% being singletons. The source of the sample is a study of cytomegalovirus exposure and HLA in healthy donors. Findings and caveats of the study: Later analysis suggested most CMV-associated TCR beta chains were HLA-restricted. The authors listed around 150 TCR beta chains as cytomegalovirus-associated. A previous analysis found most TCR beta V segments productive roughly 87% or roughly 30% of the time.

Germline CDR1 and CDR2: SGHAT and FQNNGV. CDR3 length equals 15 residues. J gave up 4 bases and V 0 bases, and 4 bases lay outside the gene matches. Sequenced sample: PBMCs. This rearrangement joins TRBV11-2 to TRBJ2-7; 9 nucleotides align to TRBD1. The sequence came from a woman between 40 and 55 years old in good health and CMV-seronegative. The CDR3 DNA sequence: TGTGCCAGCAGCTTAGATTACAGGGGGCCGTACGAGCAGTACTTC. This encodes CASSLDYRGPYEQYF.